These 5 T cell receptor beta chains came from one sample sequenced in a study of siplizumab effects on memory and regulatory T cells. Libraries were prepared by immunoSEQ multiplex PCR; TCRdb keeps only in-frame clonotypes and omits some of them. Found here are 50,000 to 55,000 clones, 93% of them singletons; the top ten hold approximately 17%. Sample: CD8+ T cells sorted from blood. These receptors all stem from a human donor in good health.

This clone has just one count. V usage is TRBV29-1 and J usage is TRBJ2-2; D gene uncertain. The CDR3 runs to 12 residues. V lost 4 bases to trimming and J lost 4 bases, with 7 bases between them. Germline V lookup: CDR1 SQVTM, CDR2 ANQGSEA. CDR3 region: CSVGGSTGELFF. The CDR3 DNA reads as TGCAGCGTTGGGGGTAGCACCGGGGAGCTGTTTTTT.

The V gene is TRBV2, the J gene TRBJ2-2, with unresolved D. This CDR3 is 12 amino acids long. With 4 bases removed from V and 5 bases from J, the gap between germline ends came to 5 bases. Looked up from germline, CDR1 is SNHLY and CDR2 is FYNNEI. The CDR3 protein is CASSVRTGELFF. CDR3 bases: TGTGCCAGCAGTGTGAGGACCGGGGAGCTGTTTTTT.

The chain joins TRBV11-2 to TRBJ2-5, with D possibly matching TRBD2 (5 bases). Germline V lookup: CDR1 SGHAT, CDR2 FQNNGV. CDR3 length: 14 amino acids. V lost 5 bases and J 3 bases, leaving 13 bases between the germline ends. The CDR3 DNA reads as TGTGCCAGCAGCCCCGGTCCCGGGGAAGAGACCCAGTACTTC. Translated: CASSPGPGEETQYF.

This sequence joins TRBV7-6 and TRBJ1-2; TRBD1 aligns across 7 bases. J was trimmed by 6 bases and V by 0 bases; bases with no gene match: 7. The CDR3 spans 15 residues. In germline, CDR1 is SGHVS, CDR2 FNYEAQ. The CDR3 bases are TGTGCCAGCAGCTTAGCTACAGGGGCTCTTCATGGCTACACCTTC. It yields the protein CASSLATGALHGYTF.

The rearrangement uses TRBV7-6 and TRBJ2-1; 10 bases map to TRBD1. Germline V gene sequence: CDR1 SGHVS, CDR2 FNYEAQ. Unmatched junction bases numbered 5, after V lost 5 bases and J lost 7 bases. CDR3 size: 14 residues. The chain's CDR3 is CASSTGQGGNEQFF. CDR3 DNA sequence: TGTGCCAGCAGCACCGGACAGGGGGGGAATGAGCAGTTCTTC. Full variable domain (rest looked up from reference TRBV7-6 and TRBJ2-1): GAGVSQSPRYKVTKRGQDVALRCDPISGHVSLYWYRQALGQGPEFLTYFNYEAQQDKSGLPNDRFSAERPEGSISTLTIQRTEQRDSAMYRCASSTGQGGNEQFFGPGTRLTVL.